This TCR beta chain was captured by sequencing in a study of shared clonotypes between healthy human individuals (TCRdb year 2020). About the investigation overall: The cohort included a few men and a couple of women between 18 and 49 years of age. Per donor, three plates each were used for CD4 naive and CD4 memory, two for CD8 naive, and one for CD8 memory. Blood TCR repertoires of five healthy adults were deeply sequenced to estimate repertoire size and the extent of clonotype sharing between individuals. To increase sequencing depth and limit assay-specific biases, TCR repertoire library preparation and sequencing were carried out by different laboratories using diverse techniques. Each donor's leukapheresis produced roughly between roughly 0.85 and 9.5 billion PBMCs. Broader findings and caveats from the paper: Rarefaction of sorted-subset datasets indicated incomplete sequencing despite the large sequencing depth. Pairwise subsampling led to the expectation that sequencing depth would affect the degree of clonotype sharing among donors. Larger estimated clonotype richness was generally found for naive subsets than for memory subsets. The small number of donors limited the genetic and exposure-history diversity represented. Only blood was sampled, and tissue TCR repertoires likely differ from those in blood. Higher generation probabilities were observed for clonotypes shared by all four sorted-subset donors than for non-shared clonotypes. When a handful of donors were compared, the shared fraction of clonotypes was about 5.5% for naive CD4, about 4% for naive CD8, roughly 2.5% for memory CD4, and 0.35% to 0.4% for memory CD8.

TCR CDR3 regions were amplified from genomic DNA by multiplex PCR using the deep immunoSEQ assay. For each cell subset, the extracted genomic DNA was distributed evenly across all wells of several immunoSEQ 96-well plates, and each plate served as one replicate. Each replicate PCR for sorted subsets received approximately 200 ng genomic DNA, equal to about 30,000 T cell genomes. The purified libraries were quantified using a Qubit 3.0 fluorometer, sized with a Bioanalyzer 2100, and then quantified again using the KAPA Library Quantification kit. Every immunoSEQ 96-well plate was sequenced on a separate single-read 150-cycle Illumina NextSeq 550 flow cell. In the original analysis: Because the immunoSEQ output held only junctional sequences and lacked quality scores, the filtering could not match the filtering applied to full-length reads. To assign V/J genes and CDR3, sequences were annotated using PyIR, a Python wrapper for IgBLAST v1.9, with IMGT germline references. Any read was removed if the V/J assignment was weak (E-value above 1e-6), the CDR3 was missing, or the read contained stop codons, out-of-frame junctions, or ambiguous translated residues. V3J clonotypes were defined as sequences sharing an identical inferred V gene, J gene, and CDR3 amino acid sequence. Percentage overlap between repertoires was calculated by dividing the number of shared unique clonotypes by the size of the smaller repertoire. Richness of each repertoire was evaluated using RTK rarefaction, the Chao1 estimator, and Recon v2.1 estimates of unobserved clonotypes. Generation probabilities were computed with OLGA for all TCRbeta clonotypes obtained by the gDNA method from a few donors. Held by TCRdb, this immuneACCESS table contains in-frame sequences only and omits some clones. Under half of the omission traces to an unresolved V gene where checked; the cause of the rest is unknown. The DNA was the basis for D and trimming; V, J and clone size are from that table. The sample records over a million clones, around three quarters of which are singletons. The ten top clones hold 0.6% to 0.7% of the sample.

CDR1 SGDLS and CDR2 YYNGEE were looked up in the germline V gene. From V the trimming removes 2 bases and from J it removes 7 bases, while the gene matches leave 6 bases of the junction unaccounted for. The CDR3 spans 14 residues, from the cysteine through the phenylalanine. The only DNA kept is the CDR3, 42 bases in frame from the first base. Healthy HIV-negative adults with no recently reported acute infections or vaccinations were included as donors. Every donor was a Caucasian adult living in Nashville, Tennessee, USA. Magnetic negative selection was used to enrich CD4+ T cells, after which naive cells were positively selected on CD45RA and the negative fraction became the memory subset. After blood collection by leukapheresis, PBMCs were isolated using Ficoll-Histopaque density gradient centrifugation and then cryopreserved in the vapor phase of liquid nitrogen. Analytical flow cytometry was used to check the purity and quantity of each magnetically sorted T cell population. Genomic DNA was isolated from each sorted fraction and quantified by UV absorbance on a Nanodrop 2000c.

This clone was seen once. Its specific antigen is unknown. No base quality values were provided; no much bigger clone lies one nucleotide off. Material: memory CD4+ T cells from PBMCs. This sample's cell subset or site label indicates: CD45RA-negative fraction. This chain joins TRBV9 to TRBJ2-3, with 8 bases aligning to TRBD1. The source of this sequence is a man aged 18 to 29 in good health. Some clones in this sample may be carry-over from other donors' samples. The CDR3 sequence is CASSVGQGFHTQYF. The DNA sequence reads TGTGCCAGCAGCGTCGGACAGGGCTTTCATACGCAGTATTTT.